This T cell receptor beta chain was captured in a study of tumor-infiltrating lymphocytes in localized non-small cell lung cancer. Note on this clone: Its antigen is undetermined.

Study observations and caveats: Different pieces of the same tissue went to different assays, confounding technical variation with intratumor heterogeneity. TCRbeta sequencing showed higher T cell infiltration in tumors than uninvolved lung.

There are 15 residues in the CDR3. The J segment lost 5 bases and the V segment lost 5 bases, leaving 6 bases of the junction unmatched. From germline, CDR1 is SGHTA and CDR2 FQGTGA. Measured with immunoSEQ multiplex PCR; TCRdb has only the in-frame clones, and not every one. The sample lists fewer than 8,000 clones, roughly 80% occurring once. J is TRBJ2-1 and V is TRBV7-3, with TRBD2 identical over 10 bases. Sequencing input: lung tumor tissue. This receptor was identified in a human donor with non-small cell lung cancer. Here the CDR3 DNA reads TGTGCCAGCAGCAGGACTAGCGGAGATAACAATGAGCAGTTCTTC. Translation gives CASSRTSGDNNEQFF. Variable domain in full (rest from reference TRBV7-3 and TRBJ2-1): GAGVSQTPSNKVTEKGKYVELRCDPISGHTALYWYRQSLGQGPEFLIYFQGTGAADDSGLPNDRFFAVRPEGSVSTLKIQRTERGDSAVYLCASSRTSGDNNEQFFGPGTRLTVL.